A selection of T cell receptor beta chains follows, all from one sample in a study of T cells in Graves' hyperthyroidism and ophthalmopathy. MiXCR, run by TCRdb on the multiplex PCR reads, gives a single entry per CDR3 protein. There are around 760,000 distinct CDR3 sequences in the sample; just over 35% occur only once, and around 32% lies in the top ten. Sequenced: blood. These receptors all stem from a woman aged 40 to 50 with Graves' hyperthyroidism. The CDR3 runs from the conserved cysteine through the conserved F or W.

v_call cdr3_aa
TRBV6-1 CASKKPGTGGGYTF
TRBV7-6 CASSHGRTGAGNQPQHF
TRBV19 CASLTGGLNRNTEAFF
TRBV9 CASSLTQGDANEKLFF
TRBV20-1 CSARDYLAGKETQYF
TRBV7-9 CASSLAPGPNYGYTF
TRBV6-2/TRBV6-3 CASRTTSRYEQYF
TRBV20-1 CSAPVSGGADTQYF
TRBV28 CASSSGRGLGGYTF
TRBV5-1 CASSLWVAGGPMDEQYF
TRBV29-1 CSARGDINEKLFF
TRBV15 CATSTGPSYNSPLHF
TRBV20-1 CSARDPRGRNYGYTF
TRBV9 CASSVDQGAYTGELFF
TRBV12-3/TRBV12-4 CASSLFNVLGTQYF
TRBV7-4 CASGQDTGQDNRGYTF
TRBV2 CASSETGGRETQYF
TRBV24-1 CATSDRDRVNTGELFF
TRBV9 CASSVEGGQPYQETQYF
TRBV29-1 CSLSQETQYF
TRBV10-3 CAISRDTSYEQYF
TRBV6-5 CASSYSNFANTGELFF
TRBV25-1 CASSEFLDFNYGYTF
TRBV6-5 CASSERQNTEAFF
TRBV7-9 CASSLAGGHPNTEAFF
TRBV7-8 CASSLREGQYF
TRBV20-1 CSARDPRTGIGGYTF